This TCR beta chain is drawn from a study of stem cell transplantation in POMP-related autoinflammatory disease. Overall study: Pre-transplant patients had naive-skewed CD4+ T cells and few CD8+ T cells. Through one year post-transplant, neutrophils and platelets were 100% of graft donor origin.

CDR1 and CDR2 (germline): SNHLY, FYNNEI. V dropped 3 bases and J dropped 0 bases, with 9 bases sitting between them. This CDR3 has 15 residues. TCRdb's table, derived via immunoSEQ multiplex PCR, lists solely in-frame clones and lacks some. This sample yields some 68,000 clones, of which just over 90% are seen a single time; 0.5% to 0.85% belongs to the top ten. A single count supports this clone. V usage is TRBV2 and J usage is TRBJ2-4; D not certain. Sequencing was performed on CD4+ T cells from PBMCs, taken after stem cell transplantation. The clonotype originates from a human patient with POMP-related autoinflammation and immune dysregulation (PRAID). The graft donor may account for some of the T cells. CDR3 bases: TGTGCCAGCAGTGATGGGAATTTAGCCAAAAACATTCAGTACTTC. Its translation is CASSDGNLAKNIQYF.